The 30 T cell receptor beta chains in this list originate from one sample, sequenced in a study of blood T cell repertoires in COVID-19. The assay was immunoSEQ multiplex PCR, and TCRdb's table has in-frame clones only and misses some. The sample lists about 73,000 clones, 82% occurring once. Sequencing input: peripheral blood. The origin of the receptors is a woman between 55 and 75 years old with acute or convalescent COVID-19.

V gene TRBV5-4 combines with J gene TRBJ2-6; the D gene is possibly TRBD2 (7 bases). Looked up from germline, CDR1 is SGHNT and CDR2 is YYREEE (reference sequence). Trimming left V 4 bases short and J 2 bases short, with 19 bases between. This CDR3 contains 18 residues. This chain's CDR3 is CASSHYLWGGPGANVLTF. The CDR3 DNA is TGTGCCAGCAGCCATTACTTGTGGGGGGGCCCTGGGGCCAACGTCCTGACTTTC.

The rearrangement links TRBV28 to TRBJ1-6; 10 bases are a match to TRBD1. Trimming cost V 5 bases and J 5 bases; bases outside gene matches: 3. In germline, CDR1 is MDHEN, CDR2 SYDVKM. The CDR3 is 15 residues long. The CDR3 loop reads CASSPGTGDNSPLHF. CDR3 sequence (DNA): TGTGCCAGCAGTCCAGGGACAGGGGATAATTCACCCCTCCACTTT. The complete variable domain, with remaining parts taken from reference TRBV28 and TRBJ1-6, reads DVKVTQSSRYLVKRTGEKVFLECVQDMDHENMFWYRQDPGLGLRLIYFSYDVKMKEKGDIPEGYSVSREKKERFSLILESASTNQTSMYLCASSPGTGDNSPLHFGNGTRLTVT.

This clone was found once. The chain couples TRBV5-4 to TRBJ2-3; 8 positions agree with TRBD1. CDR1 SGHNT and CDR2 YYREEE come from the germline V gene (reference sequence). The CDR3 runs to 16 residues. Germline trimming cut 5 bases from V and 0 bases from J; bases unmatched to any gene: 8. CDR3 sequence: CASSTGTGLSTDTQYF. The CDR3 nucleotides are TGTGCCAGCAGTACCGGGACAGGCCTTAGCACAGATACGCAGTATTTT.

The gene calls are TRBV14 and TRBJ2-1; 14 bases fit TRBD2. Germline V lookup: CDR1 SGHDN, CDR2 FVKESK. The CDR3 consists of 18 residues. V lost 4 bases to trimming and J lost 4 bases; unmatched junction nucleotides: 9. The CDR3 reads CASSLGLAGVGGYNEQFF. In nucleotides, the CDR3 is TGTGCCAGCAGCCTGGGACTAGCGGGAGTGGGGGGATACAATGAGCAGTTCTTC.

This clone was recorded many times. The chain employs TRBV4-1 and TRBJ2-6, with 8 nucleotides matching TRBD2. The germline V gene has CDR1 MGHRA and CDR2 YSYEKL. Trimming cost V 2 bases and J 2 bases; bases outside gene matches: 2. CDR3 length: 16 amino acids. For the CDR3, the DNA is TGCGCCAGCAGCCAACTAGCGGGTACTGGGGCCAACGTCCTGACTTTC. Its translation: CASSQLAGTGANVLTF.

The CDR3 spells CASSLGGSGYTGELFF. The DNA of the CDR3 is TGTGCCAGCAGCCTAGGGGGTAGCGGGTACACCGGGGAGCTGTTTTTT. This chain uses TRBV9 with TRBJ2-2; D might be TRBD2 (7 bases). Germline V CDR1 and CDR2: SGDLS, YYNGEE. The germline V and J ends were trimmed by 4 bases and 3 bases, with 16 bases remaining between them. This CDR3 is 16 amino acids long.

The V gene is TRBV19, the J gene TRBJ1-5; 7 bases agree with TRBD1. The V segment lost 1 base and the J segment 2 bases; nucleotides outside the gene matches: 8. From germline, CDR1 is LNHDA and CDR2 SQIVND (reference sequence). The CDR3 is 17 amino acids. The chain's CDR3 is CASSIVGTALRNQPQHF. CDR3 in DNA: TGTGCCAGTAGTATAGTGGGGACAGCCCTTCGCAATCAGCCCCAGCATTTT. Combining the CDR3 with reference TRBV19 and TRBJ1-5 gives the whole variable domain DGGITQSPKYLFRKEGQNVTLSCEQNLNHDAMYWYRQDPGQGLRLIYYSQIVNDFQKGDIAEGYSVSREKKESFPLTVTSAQKNPTAFYLCASSIVGTALRNQPQHFGDGTRLSIL.

CDR3 nucleotides: TGCAGTGCTAGTCGGGAAGGATACGAGCAGTACTTC. It yields the protein CSASREGYEQYF. This rearrangement joins TRBV20-1 to TRBJ2-7, with D possibly TRBD2 on 5 matching bases. The V end lost 3 bases, the J end lost 4 bases, and 10 bases lay between the germline ends. The CDR3 covers 12 residues. CDR1 is DFQATT, CDR2 SNEGSKA, per germline (reference sequence).

The gene calls are TRBV6-6 and TRBJ2-3; a possible D gene is TRBD1 (8 bases). Trimming removed 6 bases at V and 3 bases at J, with 19 bases between. The CDR3 length is 16 residues. Germline CDR1 reads MNHNY; CDR2 reads SVGAGI (reference sequence). The DNA for the CDR3 is TGTGCCAGCAGGCGGACAGGGAGGGTGGGAACAGATACGCAGTATTTT. Its protein is CASRRTGRVGTDTQYF.

V gene TRBV24-1 combines with J gene TRBJ2-1; the D gene is possibly TRBD2 (6 bases). The CDR3 has 15 amino acids. Trimming removed 0 bases at V and 6 bases at J, with 11 bases between. Germline V gives CDR1 KGHDR, CDR2 SFDVKD. The CDR3 loop reads CATSDLSGRSNEQFF. CDR3 DNA sequence: TGTGCCACCAGTGATTTGTCGGGGAGGTCCAATGAGCAGTTCTTC.

V and J are TRBV30 and TRBJ1-2; D unresolved. Germline CDR1 reads GTSNPN; CDR2 reads SVGIG (reference sequence). The CDR3 consists of 15 residues. Between the trimmed V and J ends, which lost 3 bases and 5 bases, there was a span of 19 bases. CDR3 coding DNA: TGTGCCTGGAGAGACCTCACAGCGGTAGGATATGGCTACACCTTC. It codes for CAWRDLTAVGYGYTF.

This clone was seen once. This rearrangement joins TRBV19 to TRBJ1-2; the D gene is possibly TRBD1 (5 bases). CDR1 is LNHDA, CDR2 SQIVND, per germline (reference sequence). The CDR3 covers 15 residues. The V end lost 3 bases, the J end lost 2 bases, and 13 bases lay between the germline ends. The CDR3 region is CASSMGQYANYGYTF. The CDR3 region has the DNA TGTGCCAGTAGTATGGGGCAGTATGCCAACTATGGCTACACCTTC.

This clone has more than one count but fewer than ten. In the same sample, other DNA sequences code for this CDR3. The CDR3 reads CAISGQGYEQYF. DNA of the CDR3: TGTGCCATCAGTGGACAGGGCTACGAGCAGTACTTC. This chain joins TRBV10-3 and TRBJ2-7; 7 nucleotides align to TRBD1. Germline CDR1 ENHRY, CDR2 SYGVKD. The J segment lost 3 bases and the V segment lost 4 bases, leaving 0 bases of the junction unmatched. The CDR3 extends over 12 amino acids.

This sequence joins TRBV14 and TRBJ2-3, with 15 nucleotides matching TRBD2. The CDR3 sequence is 19 residues long. The J segment lost 2 bases and the V segment lost 0 bases, leaving 6 bases of the junction unmatched. Germline CDR1 and CDR2: SGHDN and FVKESK. CDR3 nucleotide sequence: TGTGCCAGCAGCCAAGAATTCGGGACTAGCGGGGGGCTCACAGATACGCAGTATTTT. Amino acid sequence: CASSQEFGTSGGLTDTQYF.

This clone was seen just once. The CDR3 reads CASSSTGFLGYTF. In DNA form, the CDR3 reads TGTGCCAGCAGCTCGACAGGTTTTTTGGGCTACACCTTC. The V and J genes are TRBV5-5 and TRBJ1-2; TRBD1 might be the D (6 bases). Deletions cut 3 bases from V and 8 bases from J, with 14 bases between. Germline V lookup: CDR1 SGHKS, CDR2 YYEKEE (reference sequence). The CDR3 covers 13 residues.

The chain uses TRBV6-5 and TRBJ1-3, with D hard to call. Germline V gene sequence: CDR1 MNHEY, CDR2 SVGAGI. The ends were cut back, 5 bases at V and 0 bases at J, with 8 bases in the middle. This CDR3 has 14 residues. CDR3 protein: CASSKESSGNTIYF. The CDR3 DNA reads TGTGCCAGCAGTAAGGAGAGCTCTGGAAACACCATATATTTT.

The V call is TRBV18, the J call TRBJ2-1, with D possibly being TRBD1 (5 bases). The CDR3 is 15 residues long. Germline loops: CDR1 KGHSH, CDR2 LQKENI. Trimming removed 0 bases from V and 7 bases from J, with 13 bases in between. This CDR3 reads CASSPPSRAGNEQFF. CDR3 nucleotide sequence: TGTGCCAGCTCACCACCGTCCAGGGCCGGAAATGAGCAGTTCTTC.

The chain recombines TRBV6-5 with TRBJ2-7, with 11 bases that match TRBD2. Germline CDR1 reads MNHEY; CDR2 reads SVGAGI. Losses at the gene ends were 4 bases for V and 1 base for J; bases not matched to a gene: 0. This CDR3 contains 14 residues. This chain's CDR3 is CASSLAGGSYEQYF. In DNA form, the CDR3 reads TGTGCCAGCAGTTTAGCGGGAGGGTCCTACGAGCAGTACTTC.

This clone was detected only a few times. CDR3 amino acids: CASSYPTGMGSSEQYF. The CDR3 DNA reads as TGTGCCAGCAGTTACCCGACAGGGATGGGTTCAAGCGAGCAGTACTTC. This chain connects TRBV6-5 to TRBJ2-7; 7 bases match TRBD1. Germline CDR1 is MNHEY and CDR2 is SVGAGI. The V gene end was trimmed by 2 bases and the J gene end by 6 bases; junction bases not matched to a gene: 13. The CDR3 runs 16 residues.

The count of this clone is one. This sequence joins TRBV18 and TRBJ1-5; 7 bases agree with TRBD1. The germline CDR1 and CDR2 sequences are KGHSH and LQKENI. The V segment lost 5 bases and the J segment 6 bases; nucleotides outside the gene matches: 4. The CDR3 totals 13 residues. CDR3 protein: CASSVGGVQPQHF. The DNA of the CDR3 is TGTGCCAGCTCAGTAGGGGGCGTTCAGCCCCAGCATTTT. Variable domain in full (rest from reference TRBV18 and TRBJ1-5): NAGVMQNPRHLVRRRGQEARLRCSPMKGHSHVYWYRQLPEEGLKFMVYLQKENIIDESGMPKERFSAEFPKEGPSILRIQQVVRGDSAAYFCASSVGGVQPQHFGDGTRLSIL.

This chain uses TRBV11-1 with TRBJ1-1; 7 bases align to TRBD1. CDR3 size: 15 residues. V trimming: 5 bases; J trimming: 1 base; junction bases outside the gene matches: 7. Germline V gene sequence: CDR1 SGHAT, CDR2 FQDESV (reference sequence). The CDR3 sequence is CASSLQGQRNTEAFF. The CDR3 nucleotides read TGTGCCAGCAGCCTACAGGGACAGAGGAACACTGAAGCTTTCTTT.

The rearrangement links TRBV19 to TRBJ2-7, with 11 bases aligning to TRBD1. This CDR3 spans 14 amino acids. Trimming at V came to 6 bases and at J to 4 bases, leaving 5 bases not matched to a gene. Germline V lookup: CDR1 LNHDA, CDR2 SQIVND (reference sequence). CDR3 sequence (DNA): TGTGCCAGTAGCCCAGGACAGGGGGCGTACGAGCAGTACTTC. It is translated as CASSPGQGAYEQYF.

Worth noting for this clone: The junction departs from the called germline gene at one end, perhaps through a read error. This chain uses TRBV6-5 with TRBJ1-2, with 8 nucleotides matching TRBD1. Germline CDR1 is MNHEY and CDR2 is SVGAGI. CDR3 length: 12 amino acids. In DNA form, the CDR3 reads TGTGCCACCTCGGACAGGGCATATGGCTTTGTCTTC. Translation gives CATSDRAYGFVF.

V and J are TRBV30 and TRBJ1-4; the match to TRBD1 covers 7 bases. The germline V gene encodes CDR1 GTSNPN and CDR2 SVGIG (reference sequence). Trimming cost V 5 bases and J 8 bases; bases outside gene matches: 8. This CDR3 has 13 amino acids. The CDR3 loop is CAWLDRAREKLFF. The CDR3 region has the DNA TGTGCCTGGCTAGACAGGGCTCGCGAAAAACTGTTTTTT.

Concerning this clone itself: One end of the junction does not line up with germline, which may come from a read error. J is TRBJ2-1 and V is TRBV5-6, with TRBD2 identical over 11 bases. Germline V gene data show CDR1 as SGHDT and CDR2 as YYEEEE. The CDR3 extends over 16 amino acids. This CDR3 is CASSRVSGLAANEQLF. The CDR3 nucleotides are TGTGCCAGCAGCCGGGTATCGGGACTAGCGGCCAATGAGCAGCTCTTC.

This clone was counted only a few times. This chain joins TRBV2 and TRBJ2-5, with TRBD1 as a possible D gene (6 bases). Germline V CDR1 and CDR2: SNHLY, FYNNEI. V was clipped by 5 bases and J by 5 bases, with 18 bases between them. This CDR3 has 15 residues. CDR3 DNA: TGTGCCAGCAGTAAAAACAGGGTATACGGGGAGACCCAGTACTTC. Encoded protein: CASSKNRVYGETQYF.

This clone was detected ten times or more. This chain links TRBV7-9 with TRBJ2-7; no clear D gene. Germline loops: CDR1 SEHNR, CDR2 FQNEAQ (reference sequence). There are 14 residues in the CDR3. V lost 4 bases and J 7 bases, leaving 17 bases between the germline ends. This CDR3 is CASSSSLVRREQYF. CDR3 coding DNA: TGTGCCAGCAGCTCGTCTCTGGTCCGTCGGGAGCAGTACTTC.

The rearrangement links TRBV11-1 to TRBJ1-5, with TRBD1 matching 8 bases. Germline-derived CDR1 and CDR2 are SGHAT and FQDESV (reference sequence). Trimming cost V 5 bases and J 4 bases; bases outside gene matches: 4. The CDR3 consists of 14 residues. CDR3 DNA sequence: TGTGCCAGCAGCCAAGGGACAGGTAATCAGCCCCAGCATTTT. As protein: CASSQGTGNQPQHF.

The chain combines TRBV7-2 with TRBJ2-7; 8 bases match TRBD1. Per the germline V gene, CDR1 is SGHTA and CDR2 is FQGNSA. The CDR3 is 15 amino acids. V trimming: 5 bases; J trimming: 6 bases; junction bases outside the gene matches: 12. The CDR3 DNA is TGTGCCAGCAGCATACAGGGACAGGTTGGTGTCGAGCAGTACTTC. It specifies CASSIQGQVGVEQYF.

Only one count was recorded for this clone. J is TRBJ2-5 and V is TRBV2; TRBD2 matches 11 bases. The CDR3 spans 17 residues. Trimming removed 4 bases from V and 2 bases from J; junction bases left unmatched: 9. Per the germline V gene, CDR1 is SNHLY and CDR2 is FYNNEI. The CDR3 coding sequence is TGTGCCAGCAGTGTGGCCGGGACTAGCGGAAAACAAGAGACCCAGTACTTC. It encodes CASSVAGTSGKQETQYF.